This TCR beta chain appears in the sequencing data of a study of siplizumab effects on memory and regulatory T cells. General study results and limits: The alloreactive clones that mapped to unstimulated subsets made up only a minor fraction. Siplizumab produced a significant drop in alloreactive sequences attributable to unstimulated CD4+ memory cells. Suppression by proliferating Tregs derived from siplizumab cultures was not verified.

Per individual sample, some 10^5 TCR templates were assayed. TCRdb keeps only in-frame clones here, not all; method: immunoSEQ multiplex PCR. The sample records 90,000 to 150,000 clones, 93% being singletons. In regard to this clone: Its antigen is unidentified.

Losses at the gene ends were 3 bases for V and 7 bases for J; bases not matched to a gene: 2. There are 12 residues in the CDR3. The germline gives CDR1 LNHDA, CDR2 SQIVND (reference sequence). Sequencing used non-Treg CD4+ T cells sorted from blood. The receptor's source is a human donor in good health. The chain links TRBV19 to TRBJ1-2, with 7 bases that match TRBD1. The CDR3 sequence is CASSITGVGYTF. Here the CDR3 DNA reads TGTGCCAGTAGTATCACAGGGGTTGGCTACACCTTC.